The table lists the clone carrying this T cell receptor (beta chain) with a few counts. What it binds is not known. The CDR3 is 13 amino acids. From germline, CDR1 is SQVTM and CDR2 ANQGSEA. Trimming left V 5 bases short and J 1 base short, with 6 bases between. This sample stems from a study of a mutant IDH1 vaccine in newly diagnosed glioma. Sample time point: week 35, safety follow-up. The investigators gave 300 ug of mutant IDH1 20-mer peptide in each vaccine dose, together with topical imiquimod. The assay was immunoSEQ multiplex PCR, and TCRdb's table has in-frame clones only and misses some. The sample shows 50,000 to 70,000 clones, about 73% of them seen only once.

The clonotype was recovered from a man aged 45 to 65 with glioma. Sequencing used PBMCs, obtained from a glioma patient whose treatment included an IDH1 peptide vaccine. The rearrangement links TRBV29-1 to TRBJ2-6; no clear D gene. The DNA for the CDR3 is TGCAGCGTTTATGAATCTGGGGCCAACGTCCTGACTTTC. It codes for CSVYESGANVLTF. The full variable domain, in which reference TRBV29-1 and TRBJ2-6 provide the parts outside the CDR3, is SAVISQKPSRDICQRGTSLTIQCQVDSQVTMMFWYRQQPGQSLTLIATANQGSEATYESGFVIDKFPISRPNLTFSTLTVSNMSPEDSSIYLCSVYESGANVLTFGAGSRLTVL.